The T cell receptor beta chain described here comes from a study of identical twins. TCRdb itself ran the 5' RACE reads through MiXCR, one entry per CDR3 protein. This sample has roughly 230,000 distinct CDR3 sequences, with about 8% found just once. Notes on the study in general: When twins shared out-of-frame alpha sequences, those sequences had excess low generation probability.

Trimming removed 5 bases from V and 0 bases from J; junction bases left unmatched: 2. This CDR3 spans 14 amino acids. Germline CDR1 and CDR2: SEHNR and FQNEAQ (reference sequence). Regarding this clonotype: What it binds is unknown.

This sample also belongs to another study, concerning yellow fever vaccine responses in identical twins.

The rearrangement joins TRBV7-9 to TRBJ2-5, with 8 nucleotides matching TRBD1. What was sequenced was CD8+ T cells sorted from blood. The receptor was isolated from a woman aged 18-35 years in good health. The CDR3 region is CASSETGDQETQYF. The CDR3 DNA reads TGTGCCAGCAGCGAGACAGGGGACCAAGAGACCCAGTACTTC. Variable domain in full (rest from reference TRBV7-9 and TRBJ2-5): DTGVSQNPRHKITKRGQNVTFRCDPISEHNRLYWYRQTLGQGPEFLTYFQNEAQLEKSRLLSDRFSAERPKGSFSTLEIQRTEQGDSAMYLCASSETGDQETQYFGPGTRLLVL.